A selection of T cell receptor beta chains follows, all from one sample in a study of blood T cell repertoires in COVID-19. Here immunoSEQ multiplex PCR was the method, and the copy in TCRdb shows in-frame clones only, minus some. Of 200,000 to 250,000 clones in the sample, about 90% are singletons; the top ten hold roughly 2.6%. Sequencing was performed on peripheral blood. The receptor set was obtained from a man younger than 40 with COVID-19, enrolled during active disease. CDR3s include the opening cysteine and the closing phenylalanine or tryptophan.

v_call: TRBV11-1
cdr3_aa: CASSGSQYEQYF

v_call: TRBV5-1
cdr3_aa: CASSFARGNYGYTF

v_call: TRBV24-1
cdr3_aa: CATSEGDRGNTEAFF

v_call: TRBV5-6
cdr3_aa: CASSWGGGNTEAFF

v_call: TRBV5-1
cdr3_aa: CASSVDSGATDTQYF

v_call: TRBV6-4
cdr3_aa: CASSETSGSGDEQFF

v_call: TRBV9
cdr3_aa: CASSSDRIVPSYEQYF

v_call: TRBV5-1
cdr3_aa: CASSLAAGDTEAFF

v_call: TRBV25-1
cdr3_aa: CASKEPTGTDTQYF

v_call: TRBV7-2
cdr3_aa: CASNFMGVNYGYTF

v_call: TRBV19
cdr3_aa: CASSIDGGQAYTEAFF

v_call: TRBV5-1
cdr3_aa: CASSPGQVLYEQYF

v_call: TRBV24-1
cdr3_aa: CATSNGGSSYNEQFF

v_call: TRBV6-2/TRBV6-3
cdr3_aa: CASSYLRQGLDSYEQYF

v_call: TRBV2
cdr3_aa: CASSLAAQGTQYF

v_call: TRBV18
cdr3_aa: CASSPAGHSGEKLFF

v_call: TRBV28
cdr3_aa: CASSPSSGLGANVLTF

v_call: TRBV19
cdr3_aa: CASNPGREVTGELFF

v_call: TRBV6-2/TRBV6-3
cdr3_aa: CASSYGRNTEAFF

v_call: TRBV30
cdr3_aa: CAWRESYRGVTSPLHF

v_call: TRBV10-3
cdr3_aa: CAISASGRYTGELFF

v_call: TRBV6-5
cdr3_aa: CASSQTDEDYGYTF

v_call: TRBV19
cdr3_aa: CASSSSGLGTDTQYF

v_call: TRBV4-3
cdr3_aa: CASSQDREGDGELFF

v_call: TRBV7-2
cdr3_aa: CASSLFPGGTEAFF

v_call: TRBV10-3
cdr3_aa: CAISDWDSLSGNTIYF

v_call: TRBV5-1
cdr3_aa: CASSSGQGATANYGYTF

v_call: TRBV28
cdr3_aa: CASSSSFYGYTF

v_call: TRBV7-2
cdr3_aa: CASSLGTGLPYEQYF

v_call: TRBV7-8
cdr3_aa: CASSGRQGTGEKLFF

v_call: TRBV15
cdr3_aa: CATSRDQYRGYTF

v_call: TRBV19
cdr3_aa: CASNWPPPCLCGNTIYF

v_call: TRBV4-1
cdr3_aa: CASSTSGANNEKLFF

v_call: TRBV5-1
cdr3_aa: CASSLAGSEYYNEQFF